Presented here are 10 T cell receptor beta chains from one specimen sequenced in a study of cytomegalovirus exposure and HLA in healthy donors. The PCR used 60 Vbeta and 13 Jbeta primers. Repertoires were generated with immunoSEQ multiplex PCR, while TCRdb's copy carries only in-frame clones and drops some. This sample's clone table lists fewer than 45,000 clones. Sequences were obtained from PBMCs. These receptor sequences come from a man in his forties in good health and CMV-seropositive.

The J gene is TRBJ1-4, the V gene TRBV2; D is ambiguous. CDR1 is SNHLY and CDR2 is FYNNEI in the germline V gene. V gave up 7 bases and J gave up 2 bases, with 8 bases separating them. The CDR3 is 13 amino acids. CDR3: CASNGVTNEKLFF. The CDR3 DNA reads TGTGCCAGCAACGGGGTTACTAATGAAAAACTGTTTTTT.

The J gene is TRBJ1-4, the V gene TRBV19, with 7 bases identical to TRBD1. Germline values: CDR1 LNHDA, CDR2 SQIVND (reference sequence). The J segment lost 4 bases and the V segment lost 7 bases, leaving 9 bases of the junction unmatched. The CDR3 covers 15 residues. DNA of the CDR3: TGTGCCAGTACCCAGAGGGGGCCGGGTAATGAAAAACTGTTTTTT. It specifies CASTQRGPGNEKLFF.

The chain is built from TRBV5-5 and TRBJ2-3; perhaps TRBD2 as D (6 bases). Germline lookup yields CDR1 SGHKS and CDR2 YYEKEE (reference sequence). The CDR3 is made up of 16 amino acids. The ends were cut back, 2 bases at V and 1 base at J, with 14 bases in the middle. The CDR3 DNA sequence: TGTGCCAGCAGCTTCGGGACCTCGGGGGGCACAGATACGCAGTATTTT. Its protein product is CASSFGTSGGTDTQYF. Looking up the rest from reference TRBV5-5 and TRBJ2-3 gives the full variable domain: DAGVTQSPTHLIKTRGQQVTLRCSPISGHKSVSWYQQVLGQGPQFIFQYYEKEERGRGNFPDRFSARQFPNYSSELNVNALLLGDSALYLCASSFGTSGGTDTQYFGPGTRLTVL.

The V call is TRBV30, the J call TRBJ2-7; possible D gene TRBD1, 6 bases. The CDR3 runs to 15 residues. V was shortened by 5 bases and J by 2 bases, with 19 bases between the two germline ends. The germline V gene encodes CDR1 GTSNPN and CDR2 SVGIG (reference sequence). CDR3 nucleotides: TGTGCCTGGCGTCAAGGGACAACTGTACCCTACGAGCAGTACTTC. Encoded protein: CAWRQGTTVPYEQYF.

DNA for the CDR3: TGTGCCAGCAGTCCCCATGGCATCAATCAGCCCCAGCATTTT. Its protein is CASSPHGINQPQHF. This sequence joins TRBV27 and TRBJ1-5, with D uncertain. The CDR3 contains 14 residues. The V end lost 5 bases, the J end lost 3 bases, and 11 bases lay between the germline ends. Germline V gene data show CDR1 as MNHEY and CDR2 as SMNVEV (reference sequence).

The chain joins TRBV7-2 to TRBJ2-2, with 7 positions matching TRBD1. The V gene end was trimmed by 5 bases and the J gene end by 6 bases; junction bases not matched to a gene: 12. The CDR3 extends over 16 amino acids. Germline CDR1 and CDR2: SGHTA and FQGNSA. The CDR3 here is CASSRRGGWDAGELFF. The CDR3 bases are TGTGCCAGCAGCCGCAGAGGGGGCTGGGATGCCGGGGAGCTGTTTTTT.

J is TRBJ1-4 and V is TRBV6-5; the match to TRBD1 covers 9 bases. Germline CDR1 reads MNHEY; CDR2 reads SVGAGI. CDR3 size: 14 residues. The trim removed 5 bases at V and 5 bases at J, leaving 3 bases unmatched. For the CDR3, the DNA is TGTGCCAGCAGTCGGACAGGGGAGAATGAAAAACTGTTTTTT. It codes for CASSRTGENEKLFF.

As regards this clone: The sample carries other DNA sequences with the same CDR3. The genes are TRBV7-6 and TRBJ2-3; 9 bases map to TRBD2. CDR1 and CDR2 from the germline V gene are SGHVS and FNYEAQ. V lost 9 bases to trimming and J lost 6 bases; unmatched junction nucleotides: 10. The CDR3 loop spans 14 amino acids. This CDR3 is CASSPNSGSDTQYF. As DNA, the CDR3 is TGTGCCAGTAGCCCCAATAGCGGGAGCGATACGCAGTATTTT.

This chain connects TRBV10-3 to TRBJ2-7; 7 nucleotides agree with TRBD1. The DNA matches TRBJ2-1 better at its end, which makes the J call doubtful. The CDR3 contains 12 residues. Germline V gives CDR1 ENHRY, CDR2 SYGVKD. CDR3 DNA sequence: TGTGCCATCAGTGCAGGGGGAGATGAGCAGTTCTTC. Protein product: CAISAGGDEQFF.

The rearrangement uses TRBV6-1 and TRBJ2-1; 10 bases align to TRBD2. This CDR3 is built from 17 residues. Germline CDR1 MNHNS, CDR2 SASEGT. Trimming took 1 base from V and 7 from J; bases not matched to a gene: 10. In DNA form, the CDR3 reads TGTGCCAGCAGTGAAGGAGCCCTAGCGGGAGTGAGGAATGAGCAGTTCTTC. Encoded protein: CASSEGALAGVRNEQFF.